The 27 T cell receptor beta chains given below trace back to one sample, sequenced in a study of cytomegalovirus exposure and HLA in healthy donors. With 60 Vbeta and 13 Jbeta primers, the PCR was carried out. Assay: immunoSEQ multiplex PCR; the TCRdb copy retains only in-frame clones and omits some. Among 55,000 to 85,000 clones, just over 85% were seen once, and the ten largest hold 2%. The specimen was PBMCs. Every receptor here comes from a woman in her 30s in good health and CMV-seronegative.

This CDR3 reads CASSQDGGYNTEAFF. The CDR3 DNA follows: TGCGCCAGCAGCCAAGATGGAGGTTACAACACTGAAGCTTTCTTT. This rearrangement joins TRBV4-1 to TRBJ1-1; D gene ambiguous. The CDR3 loop spans 15 amino acids. Looked up from germline, CDR1 is MGHRA and CDR2 is YSYEKL. The V end was cut by 0 bases, the J end by 2 bases, with 10 bases between.

The V gene is TRBV28, the J gene TRBJ2-7; 7 bases fit TRBD1. This CDR3 comprises 14 residues. The junction had 5 bases not matched to a gene; V was cut back by 6 bases and J by 0 bases. Germline V gives CDR1 MDHEN, CDR2 SYDVKM. CDR3 in DNA: TGTGCCAGCAGGGCCGGACAGGCCTCCTACGAGCAGTACTTC. This gives the protein CASRAGQASYEQYF.

This clone occurred a few times. This rearrangement joins TRBV19 to TRBJ1-1; 9 positions match TRBD1. CDR1 is LNHDA and CDR2 is SQIVND in the germline V gene (reference sequence). CDR3 size: 14 residues. V shed 3 bases, J shed 1 base, and the junction held 0 bases outside the gene matches. The CDR3 here is CASSMGQGNTEAFF. Written as DNA, the CDR3 is TGTGCCAGTAGTATGGGACAGGGGAACACTGAAGCTTTCTTT. Full variable domain (missing parts from reference TRBV19 and TRBJ1-1): DGGITQSPKYLFRKEGQNVTLSCEQNLNHDAMYWYRQDPGQGLRLIYYSQIVNDFQKGDIAEGYSVSREKKESFPLTVTSAQKNPTAFYLCASSMGQGNTEAFFGQGTRLTVV.

This clone has only a few counts. The chain employs TRBV6-1 and TRBJ1-1, with 7 positions matching TRBD1. The CDR3 has 13 amino acids. The ends lost 7 bases at V and 3 bases at J; junction bases unmatched: 5. Germline V gene lookup returns CDR1 MNHNS and CDR2 SASEGT. The CDR3 DNA reads TGTGCCAGCACTACCGACAGGGACACTGAAGCTTTCTTT. Its translation is CASTTDRDTEAFF.

The V gene is TRBV6-6, the J gene TRBJ2-2, with 9 bases that match TRBD2. The CDR3 has 16 residues. Looked up from germline, CDR1 is MNHNY and CDR2 is SVGAGI (reference sequence). The trim removed 2 bases at V and 4 bases at J, leaving 5 bases unmatched. The CDR3 DNA follows: TGTGCCAGCAGTTACAGTCCTAGCGGGACCACCGGGGAGCTGTTTTTT. As protein: CASSYSPSGTTGELFF.

This chain uses TRBV6-1 with TRBJ1-3; 7 bases line up with TRBD1. The germline gives CDR1 MNHNS, CDR2 SASEGT. This CDR3 is 14 amino acids long. Trimming cost V 5 bases and J 4 bases; bases outside gene matches: 5. The CDR3 here is CASSRTGQGNTIYF. The DNA for the CDR3 is TGTGCCAGCAGTAGAACGGGACAGGGAAACACCATATATTTT.

This clone occurred a few times. The chain joins TRBV5-1 to TRBJ2-5; D is unclear. Deletions cut 0 bases from V and 9 bases from J, with 9 bases between. This CDR3 contains 12 residues. CDR1 is SGHRS and CDR2 is YFSETQ in the germline V gene. CDR3 residues: CASSLDVQAQYF. In DNA, the CDR3 is TGCGCCAGCAGCTTGGACGTGCAGGCCCAGTACTTC.

The J gene is TRBJ2-5, the V gene TRBV28, with D tentatively TRBD1 (6 bases). The J call may not be correct, given that the DNA end is closer to TRBJ2-7. The CDR3 runs to 13 residues. Germline CDR1 and CDR2: MDHEN and SYDVKM. CDR3 DNA: TGTGCCAGCAGAATTACAGGGTCCTACGAGCAGTACTTC. As protein: CASRITGSYEQYF.

The gene calls are TRBV29-1 and TRBJ2-1; maybe TRBD2 (5 bases). The CDR3 is 12 amino acids. V was clipped by 0 bases and J by 5 bases, with 5 bases between them. Germline V gives CDR1 SQVTM, CDR2 ANQGSEA. Here the CDR3 DNA reads TGCAGCGTTGAAGAGCGGGACAATGAGCAGTTCTTC. Translated, it gives CSVEERDNEQFF.

J is TRBJ2-4 and V is TRBV29-1; D uncertain. The CDR3 consists of 12 residues. Trimming left V 7 bases short and J 3 bases short, with 10 bases between. CDR1 SQVTM and CDR2 ANQGSEA come from the germline V gene. The CDR3 nucleotides read TGCAGCGCCGAACAAGACAAAAACATTCAGTACTTC. The encoded protein is CSAEQDKNIQYF.

The chain combines TRBV9 with TRBJ1-1; D perhaps matches TRBD1 (5 bases). This CDR3 comprises 13 residues. Germline assignment: CDR1 SGDLS and CDR2 YYNGEE. The V end lost 6 bases, the J end lost 4 bases, and 13 bases lay between the germline ends. The CDR3 loop reads CASNPGGVTEAFF. The CDR3 DNA is TGTGCCAGCAACCCGGGGGGGGTCACTGAAGCTTTCTTT.

This chain connects TRBV29-1 to TRBJ2-7, with TRBD2 matching 8 bases. Per germline, CDR1 SQVTM and CDR2 ANQGSEA. V dropped 7 bases and J dropped 3; count of bases not matched to a gene: 8. The CDR3 spans 13 residues. The CDR3, as DNA: TGCAGCGCTCGCGGGAGGTCAAGCTACGAGCAGTACTTC. Its protein is CSARGRSSYEQYF.

The V call is TRBV5-1, the J call TRBJ2-3; TRBD2 aligns across 8 bases. V lost 2 bases to trimming and J lost 4 bases; unmatched junction nucleotides: 12. There are 17 residues in the CDR3. Looked up from germline, CDR1 is SGHRS and CDR2 is YFSETQ. The CDR3 protein is CASSLNRDSGIPDTQYF. The CDR3 nucleotides read TGCGCCAGCAGCTTAAACAGGGATAGCGGGATTCCAGATACGCAGTATTTT.

The chain recombines TRBV30 with TRBJ2-1, with D perhaps TRBD2 (5 bases). CDR1 and CDR2 (germline): GTSNPN, SVGIG (reference sequence). The CDR3 is 12 residues long. V was shortened by 2 bases and J by 8 bases, with 10 bases between the two germline ends. The CDR3 loop is CAWSSVSDEQFF. The CDR3 nucleotides read TGTGCCTGGAGTTCCGTTAGCGATGAGCAGTTCTTC.

The chain has TRBV27 and TRBJ2-7, with 10 bases that match TRBD2. V shed 0 bases, J shed 3 bases, and the junction held 5 bases outside the gene matches. This CDR3 has 16 amino acids. Looked up from germline, CDR1 is MNHEY and CDR2 is SMNVEV (reference sequence). CDR3: CASSLSSGRPRYEQYF. As DNA, the CDR3 is TGTGCCAGCAGTTTATCTAGCGGGAGGCCACGCTACGAGCAGTACTTC.

This chain uses TRBV7-9 with TRBJ1-2, with TRBD1 identical over 7 bases. The CDR3 length is 15 residues. Germline CDR1 SEHNR, CDR2 FQNEAQ (reference sequence). J gave up 4 bases and V 4 bases, and 9 bases lay outside the gene matches. CDR3 residues: CASSSYAGGSYGYTF. In DNA, the CDR3 is TGTGCCAGCAGCTCCTACGCAGGGGGGAGCTATGGCTACACCTTC.

V usage is TRBV19 and J usage is TRBJ2-3; D unresolved. This CDR3 has 15 amino acids. V was trimmed by 2 bases and J by 0 bases, leaving 9 bases between them. Germline CDR1 LNHDA, CDR2 SQIVND (reference sequence). The CDR3 region has the DNA TGTGCCAGTAGTATACTGGTGGCTAGCACAGATACGCAGTATTTT. Its protein product is CASSILVASTDTQYF.

Concerning this clone itself: The same CDR3 can be traced to other DNA sequences in this sample. CDR3 in DNA: TGTGCCAGCAGCTTAACAGGGGTCGGGGGCTACACCTTC. Amino acid sequence: CASSLTGVGGYTF. The genes are TRBV5-6 and TRBJ1-2; 7 nucleotides align to TRBD1. The CDR3 length is 13 residues. Trimming cost V 2 bases and J 8 bases; bases outside gene matches: 6. Germline CDR1 is SGHDT and CDR2 is YYEEEE.

The V gene is TRBV5-1, the J gene TRBJ1-2; the match to TRBD1 covers 8 bases. J was trimmed by 7 bases and V by 1 base; bases with no gene match: 6. The CDR3 consists of 14 residues. CDR1 SGHRS and CDR2 YFSETQ come from the germline V gene. CDR3 in amino acids: CASSLTTTGAGYTF. CDR3 in DNA: TGCGCCAGCAGCTTGACTACGACAGGGGCTGGCTACACCTTC. Full variable domain (remainder filled in from reference TRBV5-1 and TRBJ1-2): KAGVTQTPRYLIKTRGQQVTLSCSPISGHRSVSWYQQTPGQGLQFLFEYFSETQRNKGNFPGRFSGRQFSNSRSEMNVSTLELGDSALYLCASSLTTTGAGYTFGSGTRLTVV.

The genes are TRBV7-6 and TRBJ2-3; 7 nucleotides agree with TRBD1. The junction had 6 bases not matched to a gene; V was cut back by 0 bases and J by 6 bases. The germline V gene has CDR1 SGHVS and CDR2 FNYEAQ. The CDR3 covers 15 residues. The CDR3 nucleotides are TGTGCCAGCAGCTTAGCGGGACAGACCCGGGATACGCAGTATTTT. It codes for CASSLAGQTRDTQYF. Full variable domain (outside the CDR3, taken from reference TRBV7-6 and TRBJ2-3): GAGVSQSPRYKVTKRGQDVALRCDPISGHVSLYWYRQALGQGPEFLTYFNYEAQQDKSGLPNDRFSAERPEGSISTLTIQRTEQRDSAMYRCASSLAGQTRDTQYFGPGTRLTVL.

In nucleotides, the CDR3 is TGTGCCAGCAGTTCGGTGGCCCGGGGGAGCAATCAGCCCCAGCATTTT. Its translation: CASSSVARGSNQPQHF. V usage is TRBV28 and J usage is TRBJ1-5, with D possibly matching TRBD1 (5 bases). V was trimmed by 4 bases and J by 1 base, leaving 14 bases between them. The V gene's germline CDR1 is MDHEN and CDR2 SYDVKM. The CDR3 contains 16 residues.

This sequence joins TRBV19 and TRBJ1-1; 9 bases are a match to TRBD1. The trim removed 6 bases at V and 10 bases at J, leaving 3 bases unmatched. CDR3 size: 11 residues. Germline V lookup: CDR1 LNHDA, CDR2 SQIVND (reference sequence). The CDR3 is CASSRQGGAFF. The CDR3 coding sequence is TGTGCCAGTAGCCGACAGGGGGGAGCTTTCTTT. Using reference TRBV19 and TRBJ1-1 for the parts outside the CDR3, the full variable domain is DGGITQSPKYLFRKEGQNVTLSCEQNLNHDAMYWYRQDPGQGLRLIYYSQIVNDFQKGDIAEGYSVSREKKESFPLTVTSAQKNPTAFYLCASSRQGGAFFGQGTRLTVV.

CDR3 loop: CASSEAGDYEQYF. CDR3 DNA sequence: TGTGCCAGCAGTGAAGCGGGCGACTACGAGCAGTACTTC. The chain is built from TRBV6-1 and TRBJ2-7; D not resolved. With 0 bases removed from V and 3 bases from J, the gap between germline ends came to 6 bases. This CDR3 has 13 amino acids. CDR1 is MNHNS, CDR2 SASEGT, per germline.

The genes are TRBV19 and TRBJ2-6; TRBD2 matches 7 bases. This CDR3 is built from 19 residues. V shed 2 bases and J 0 bases; nucleotides not matched to a gene: 10. The V gene's germline CDR1 is LNHDA and CDR2 SQIVND (reference sequence). The DNA of the CDR3 is TGTGCCAGTAGTATATTGGGGGGGGGAATAGGCTCTGGGGCCAACGTCCTGACTTTC. Translating gives CASSILGGGIGSGANVLTF. The complete variable domain, with remaining parts taken from reference TRBV19 and TRBJ2-6, reads DGGITQSPKYLFRKEGQNVTLSCEQNLNHDAMYWYRQDPGQGLRLIYYSQIVNDFQKGDIAEGYSVSREKKESFPLTVTSAQKNPTAFYLCASSILGGGIGSGANVLTFGAGSRLTVL.

In its sample, this clone was seen once. This sequence joins TRBV7-2 and TRBJ2-3; 7 nucleotides agree with TRBD1. Trimming at V came to 3 bases and at J to 0 bases, leaving 3 bases not matched to a gene. Germline V gene lookup returns CDR1 SGHTA and CDR2 FQGNSA. The CDR3 is 15 amino acids. CDR3 region: CASSFDRASTDTQYF. CDR3 nucleotides: TGTGCCAGCAGCTTCGACAGGGCTAGCACAGATACGCAGTATTTT.

The genes are TRBV10-3 and TRBJ1-2, with TRBD1 matching over 9 bases. Unmatched junction bases numbered 4, after V lost 0 bases and J lost 2 bases. The CDR3 has 16 amino acids. CDR1 is ENHRY, CDR2 SYGVKD, per germline. CDR3 DNA: TGTGCCATCAGTGAGTCGGGACAGGGAAAAAACTATGGCTACACCTTC. It encodes CAISESGQGKNYGYTF.

V and J are TRBV7-3 and TRBJ1-2; TRBD1 matches at 9 bases. Germline loops: CDR1 SGHTA, CDR2 FQGTGA. V lost 1 base and J lost 7; bases outside the gene matches: 4. This CDR3 comprises 14 residues. The CDR3 reads CASSLNRDRAGYTF. CDR3 sequence (DNA): TGTGCCAGCAGCTTAAACCGGGACAGGGCTGGCTACACCTTC.